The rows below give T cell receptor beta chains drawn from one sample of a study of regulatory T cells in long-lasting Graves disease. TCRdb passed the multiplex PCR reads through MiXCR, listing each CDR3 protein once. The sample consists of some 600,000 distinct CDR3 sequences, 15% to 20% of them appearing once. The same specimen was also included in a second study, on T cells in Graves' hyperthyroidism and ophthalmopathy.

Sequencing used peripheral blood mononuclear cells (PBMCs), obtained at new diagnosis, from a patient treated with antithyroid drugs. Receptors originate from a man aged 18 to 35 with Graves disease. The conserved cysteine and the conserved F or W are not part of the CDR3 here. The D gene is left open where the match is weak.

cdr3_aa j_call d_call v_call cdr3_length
SAIRGLAGIDEQY TRBJ2-7 TRBD2 TRBV20-1 13
ASSPGARAEQY TRBJ2-7 . TRBV7-3 11
ASSYRFGSGEQF TRBJ2-1 . TRBV6-5 12
ASRPPGTGGAATEAF TRBJ1-1 TRBD1 TRBV6-1 15
ASSLFSGSSYEQY TRBJ2-7 TRBD2 TRBV5-1 13
ASTLSGNNSPLH TRBJ1-6 . TRBV6-1 12
ASSQVTGEAGYT TRBJ1-2 . TRBV3-1 12
ASRKNRDSNNEQF TRBJ2-1 TRBD1 TRBV19 13
ASSPPQGGTGKYGYT TRBJ1-2 TRBD1 TRBV7-2 15
ASKLAFSYEQY TRBJ2-7 TRBD2 TRBV27 11
SAGGLAGTYNEQF TRBJ2-1 TRBD2 TRBV20-1 13
ASRIAGGGTDTQY TRBJ2-3 TRBD2 TRBV6-1 13
ASFGGRGNTIY TRBJ1-3 . TRBV9 11
ASSTRENTQY TRBJ2-3 . TRBV19 10
ASSFSRESHEQY TRBJ2-7 . TRBV27 12
ASSINRSQMD TRBJ2-7 . TRBV28 10
ASSLNPGGEQF TRBJ2-1 . TRBV7-3 11
ASSTQGGPFGDTQY TRBJ2-3 TRBD2 TRBV7-9 14
ASSYQGGTGELF TRBJ2-2 . TRBV27 12
ASSLGFGDANEQF TRBJ2-1 . TRBV7-2 13
ASSTPTGASTDTQY TRBJ2-3 . TRBV7-9 14
AISETGRQRADTQY TRBJ2-3 . TRBV10-3 14
ASGPSGGLRTEAF TRBJ1-1 . TRBV12-5 13
ATQSGSYNSPLH TRBJ1-6 . TRBV3-1 12
ASSAGYGQSSSYEQY TRBJ2-7 . TRBV27 15
ASSPRQTSGGTDTQY TRBJ2-3 TRBD2 TRBV5-8 15
ASSRSQGNANQPQH TRBJ1-5 . TRBV12-3/TRBV12-4 14
ASSPTGSWDSFSYEQY TRBJ2-7 . TRBV7-9 16
ASSELGGAPGEQY TRBJ2-7 . TRBV25-1 13
ASSMSIWSNEQF TRBJ2-1 . TRBV19 12
ASSTRQGANLGYT TRBJ1-2 TRBD1 TRBV27 13
SAPTGTVVYEQY TRBJ2-7 TRBD1 TRBV20-1 12
SVAYGTGYKAEAF TRBJ1-1 TRBD1 TRBV29-1 13